The clone carrying this T cell receptor (beta chain) was seen a handful of times. Its specificity is not known. The data were taken from a study of tumor and adjacent non-tumor tissue in lung cancer. In the study overall: The patients, around 9 men and roughly 5 women, were roughly 30 to 85 with stage I to III disease. Whole-study results and caveats: Patients with more diverse tumor TCRs had worse survival.

Trimming left V 6 bases short and J 7 bases short, with 8 bases between. Germline V lookup: CDR1 SGHTS, CDR2 YDEGEE. CDR3 size: 10 residues. TCRbeta libraries were built with three rounds of nested PCR, modified from ARM-PCR. TCRdb re-called the multiplex PCR reads through MiXCR, storing one row per CDR3 protein. The sample contains fewer than 100,000 distinct CDR3 sequences, around 77% of which appear only once. The template was RNA from unsorted bulk tissue. Between August and November 2014, newly diagnosed, chemotherapy-naive lung cancer patients underwent thoracic surgery in China. This receptor was identified in a woman between 35 and 50 years old with non-small cell lung cancer. The V call is TRBV5-8, the J call TRBJ2-7; unclear D gene. The sequenced sample was lung tumor tissue. The CDR3 here is CASKRHEQYF. The CDR3 region has the DNA TGTGCCAGCAAGCGCCATGAGCAGTACTTC.